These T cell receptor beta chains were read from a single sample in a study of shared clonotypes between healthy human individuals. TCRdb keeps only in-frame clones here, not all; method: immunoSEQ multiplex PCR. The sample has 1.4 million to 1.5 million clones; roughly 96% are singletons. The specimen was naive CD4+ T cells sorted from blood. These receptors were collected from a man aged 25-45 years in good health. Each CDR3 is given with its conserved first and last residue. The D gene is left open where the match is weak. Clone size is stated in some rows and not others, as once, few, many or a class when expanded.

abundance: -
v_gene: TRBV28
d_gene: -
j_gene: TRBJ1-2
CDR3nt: TGTGCCAGCAGTTTAAATAGGATTATCTCCTATGGCTACACCTTC
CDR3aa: CASSLNRIISYGYTF

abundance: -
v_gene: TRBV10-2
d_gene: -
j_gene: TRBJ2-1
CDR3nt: TGCGCCAGCAACGCGGGCTATGAGCAGTTCTTC
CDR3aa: CASNAGYEQFF

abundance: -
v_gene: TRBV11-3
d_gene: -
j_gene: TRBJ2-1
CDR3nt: TGTGCCAGCAGCATAGATGCAAACAATGAGCAGTTCTTC
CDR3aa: CASSIDANNEQFF

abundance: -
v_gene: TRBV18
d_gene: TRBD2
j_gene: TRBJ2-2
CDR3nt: TGTGCCAGCTCCCTTAGCGGGAGCGACACCGGGGAGCTGTTTTTT
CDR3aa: CASSLSGSDTGELFF

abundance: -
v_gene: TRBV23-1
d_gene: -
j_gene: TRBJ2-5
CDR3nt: TGCGCCAGCAGCCCCCGCGGTGCGGGACAAGAGACCCAGTACTTC
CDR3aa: CASSPRGAGQETQYF

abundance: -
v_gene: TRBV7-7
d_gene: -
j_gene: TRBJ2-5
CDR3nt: TGTGCTAGCAGCTTGGCTAGCGAGGAGACCCAGTACTTC
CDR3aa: CASSLASEETQYF

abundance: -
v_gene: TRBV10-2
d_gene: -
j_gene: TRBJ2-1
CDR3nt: TGCGCCAGCCGCATAGCGGTAACGATGAATGAGCAGTTCTTC
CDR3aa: CASRIAVTMNEQFF

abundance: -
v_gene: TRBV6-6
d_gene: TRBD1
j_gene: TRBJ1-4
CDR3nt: TGTGCCAGCAGTTACGGACAGGGCGATGAAAAACTGTTTTTT
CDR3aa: CASSYGQGDEKLFF

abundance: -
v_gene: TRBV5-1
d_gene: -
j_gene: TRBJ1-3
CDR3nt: TGCGCCAGCAGCTTGGACAGGGTGGGCGGAAACACCATATATTTT
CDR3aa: CASSLDRVGGNTIYF

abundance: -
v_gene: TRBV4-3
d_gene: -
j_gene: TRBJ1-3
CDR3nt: TGCGCCAGCAGCCAAGATTTACACGTATCTGGAAACACCATATATTTT
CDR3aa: CASSQDLHVSGNTIYF

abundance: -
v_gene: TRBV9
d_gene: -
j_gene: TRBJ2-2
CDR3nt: TGTGCCAGCAGCGTAGAGTGGGGAGGGGAGCTGTTTTTT
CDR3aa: CASSVEWGGELFF

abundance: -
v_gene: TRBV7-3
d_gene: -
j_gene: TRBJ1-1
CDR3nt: TGTGCCAGCAGCCCCATCCGGATCTTGAACACTGAAGCTTTCTTT
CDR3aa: CASSPIRILNTEAFF

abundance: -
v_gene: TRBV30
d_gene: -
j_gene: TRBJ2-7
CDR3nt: TGTGCCTGGAGCCCGGGAGAACCCTACGAGCAGTACTTC
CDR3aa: CAWSPGEPYEQYF

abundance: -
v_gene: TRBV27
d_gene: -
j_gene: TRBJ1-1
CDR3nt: TGTGCCAGCAGTTTACGACAGGCTAACACTGAAGCTTTCTTT
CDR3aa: CASSLRQANTEAFF

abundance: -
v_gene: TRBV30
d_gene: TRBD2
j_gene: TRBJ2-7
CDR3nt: TGCGCCTGGAGTAAGTTGGGAGGACTAGCGGCCCGGGAGCAGTACTTC
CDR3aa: CAWSKLGGLAAREQYF

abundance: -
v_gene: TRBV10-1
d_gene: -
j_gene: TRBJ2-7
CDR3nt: TGCGCCAGCAGTGGGGGTTCGGGCAGTTTGGGAGAGCAGTACTTC
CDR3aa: CASSGGSGSLGEQYF

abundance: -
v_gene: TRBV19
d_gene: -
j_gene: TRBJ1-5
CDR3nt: TGTGCCAGTAGTATGAGGGTTACGAATCAGCCCCAGCATTTT
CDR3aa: CASSMRVTNQPQHF

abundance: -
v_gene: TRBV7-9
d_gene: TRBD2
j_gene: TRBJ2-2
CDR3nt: TGTGCCAGCAGCTCCTCGGGAGGGGGCACCGGGGAGCTGTTTTTT
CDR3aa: CASSSSGGGTGELFF

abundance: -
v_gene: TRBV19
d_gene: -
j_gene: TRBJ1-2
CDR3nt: TGTGCCAGTATCCAGGGACTGGCCGGCGGAAACTATGGCTACACCTTC
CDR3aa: CASIQGLAGGNYGYTF

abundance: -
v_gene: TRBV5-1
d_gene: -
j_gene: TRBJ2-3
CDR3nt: TGCGCCAGCAGCCCACAGGATCGCAGAACAGATACGCAGTATTTT
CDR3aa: CASSPQDRRTDTQYF

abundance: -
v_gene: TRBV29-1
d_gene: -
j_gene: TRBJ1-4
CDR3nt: TGCAGCGTTCGTCAGGGTGAGGAAAAACTGTTTTTT
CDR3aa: CSVRQGEEKLFF

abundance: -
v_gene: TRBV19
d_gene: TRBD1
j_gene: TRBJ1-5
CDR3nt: TGTGCCAGTAGTCTGGACAGGAATCAGCCCCAGCATTTT
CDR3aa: CASSLDRNQPQHF

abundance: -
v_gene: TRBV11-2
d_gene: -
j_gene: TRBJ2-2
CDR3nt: TGTGCCAGCAGCCCCCAATGGCTAACCGGGGAGCTGTTTTTT
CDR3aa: CASSPQWLTGELFF

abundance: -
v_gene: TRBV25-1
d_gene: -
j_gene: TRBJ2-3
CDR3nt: TGTGCCAGCAGCGCGGGGATAGCGGACCTCACAGATACGCAGTATTTT
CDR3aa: CASSAGIADLTDTQYF

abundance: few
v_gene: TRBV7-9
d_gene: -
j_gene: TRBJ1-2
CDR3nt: TGTGCCAGCAGCCTAAGCCTGACAGTTTATGGCTACACCTTC
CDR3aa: CASSLSLTVYGYTF

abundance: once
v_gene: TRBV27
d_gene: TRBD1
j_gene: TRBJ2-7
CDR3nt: TGTGCCAGCAGTTTGAGGGGGGACAGGGTAACCTCCTACGAGCAGTACTTC
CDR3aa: CASSLRGDRVTSYEQYF

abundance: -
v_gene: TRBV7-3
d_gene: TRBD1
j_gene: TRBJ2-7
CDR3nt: TGTGCCAGCAGCTCCGGGACAGGGCTTGACAACGAGCAGTACTTC
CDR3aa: CASSSGTGLDNEQYF

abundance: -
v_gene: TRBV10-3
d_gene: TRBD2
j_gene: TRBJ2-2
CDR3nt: TGTGCCATCGGCGGGGGTGGGAACACCGGGGAGCTGTTTTTT
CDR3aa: CAIGGGGNTGELFF

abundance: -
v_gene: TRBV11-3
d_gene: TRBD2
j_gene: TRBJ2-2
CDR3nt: TGTGCCAGCAGCCTAGCGGGACTAGCGGGAGAGGTCGGGGAGCTGTTTTTT
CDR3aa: CASSLAGLAGEVGELFF

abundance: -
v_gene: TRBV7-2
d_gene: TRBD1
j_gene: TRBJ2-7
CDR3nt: TGTGCCAGCAGCTTAGTTTCCGGGACAGGGAGTTACGAGCAGTACTTC
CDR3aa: CASSLVSGTGSYEQYF

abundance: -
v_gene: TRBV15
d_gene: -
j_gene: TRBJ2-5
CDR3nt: TGTGCCACCAGCAGGGGGCTGGTGGGAGAGACCCAGTACTTC
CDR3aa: CATSRGLVGETQYF

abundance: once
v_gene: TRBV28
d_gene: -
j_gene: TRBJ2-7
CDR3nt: TGTGCCAGCTGCCGGGACTCCTTCTCCTACGAGCAGTACTTC
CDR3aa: CASCRDSFSYEQYF

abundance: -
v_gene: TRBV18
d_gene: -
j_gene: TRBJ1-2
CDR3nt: TGTGCCAGCTCACCTGGGGCAGCACTAATCTATGGCTACACCTTC
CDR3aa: CASSPGAALIYGYTF

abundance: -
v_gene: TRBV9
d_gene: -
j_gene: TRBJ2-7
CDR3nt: TGTGCCAGCAGCGTAGACCCTAACAGGGACCCCTACGAGCAGTACTTC
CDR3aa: CASSVDPNRDPYEQYF

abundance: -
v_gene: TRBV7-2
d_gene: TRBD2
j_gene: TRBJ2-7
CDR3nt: TGTGCCAGCAGCCCGGGAGGGGTCTCCTACGAGCAGTACTTC
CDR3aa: CASSPGGVSYEQYF

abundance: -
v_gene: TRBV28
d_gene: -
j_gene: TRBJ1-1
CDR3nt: TGTGCCAGCGAGGAGGCCGGGGGCACTGAAGCTTTCTTT
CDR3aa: CASEEAGGTEAFF

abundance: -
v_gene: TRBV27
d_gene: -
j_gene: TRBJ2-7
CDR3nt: TGTGCCAGCAGTCCTTCGACCCGGTCCTACGAGCAGTACTTC
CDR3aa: CASSPSTRSYEQYF

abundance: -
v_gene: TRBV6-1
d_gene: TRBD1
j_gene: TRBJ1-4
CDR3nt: TGTGCCAGCAGTGGACAGGGGGGTAATGAAAAACTGTTTTTT
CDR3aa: CASSGQGGNEKLFF

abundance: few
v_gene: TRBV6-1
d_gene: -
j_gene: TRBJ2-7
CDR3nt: TGTGCCAGCAGTGAACAGACCTACGAGCAGTACTTC
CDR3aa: CASSEQTYEQYF

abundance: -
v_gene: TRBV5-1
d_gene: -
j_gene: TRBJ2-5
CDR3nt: TGCGCCAGCAGCTTGGACCCGCTGGATAAGGAGACCCAGTACTTC
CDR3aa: CASSLDPLDKETQYF

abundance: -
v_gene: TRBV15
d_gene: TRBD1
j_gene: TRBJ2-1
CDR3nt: TGTGCCACCAGCAGGGGACAGGGGGCAAAAGAGCAGTTCTTC
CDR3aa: CATSRGQGAKEQFF

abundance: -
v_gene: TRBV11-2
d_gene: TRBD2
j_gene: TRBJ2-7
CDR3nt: TGTGCCAGCAGCCACTCCAGAAGGGGTTTTAGCGGGACCCCCGACGAGCAGTACTTC
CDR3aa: CASSHSRRGFSGTPDEQYF

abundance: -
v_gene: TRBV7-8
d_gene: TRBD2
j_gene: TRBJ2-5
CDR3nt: TGTGCCAGCAGCTTAGATCCCGGGAGGGAGGAGACCCAGTACTTC
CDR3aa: CASSLDPGREETQYF

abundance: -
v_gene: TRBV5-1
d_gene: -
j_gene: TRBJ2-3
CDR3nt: TGCGCCAGCAGCTTGGGTGGCGGGACAGATACGCAGTATTTT
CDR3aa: CASSLGGGTDTQYF

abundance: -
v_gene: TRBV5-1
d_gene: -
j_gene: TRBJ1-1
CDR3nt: TGCGCCAGCAGCTTAGAAAAGAACACTGAAGCTTTCTTT
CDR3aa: CASSLEKNTEAFF

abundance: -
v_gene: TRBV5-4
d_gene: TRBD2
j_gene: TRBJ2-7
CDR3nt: TGTGCCAGCAGTCCGTCGGGAGGGGATAACGAGCAGTACTTC
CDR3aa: CASSPSGGDNEQYF

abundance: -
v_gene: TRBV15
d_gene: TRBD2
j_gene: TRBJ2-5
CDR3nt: TGTGCCACCAGCAGAGATCGGGCGGGAGGGCTTGTGGAGACCCAGTACTTC
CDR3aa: CATSRDRAGGLVETQYF

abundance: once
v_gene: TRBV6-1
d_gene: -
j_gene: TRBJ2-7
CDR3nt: TGTGCCAGCAGTGAGGCAGGGTTGAAGCCCTACGAGCAGTACTTC
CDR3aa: CASSEAGLKPYEQYF

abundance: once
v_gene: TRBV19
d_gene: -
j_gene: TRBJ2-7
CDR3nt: TGTGCCAGTAGTATAGAGGGTCTGCGGGACGAGCAGTACTTC
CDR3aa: CASSIEGLRDEQYF

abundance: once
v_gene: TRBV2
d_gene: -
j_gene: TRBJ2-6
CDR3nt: TGTGCCAGCGAGTGGGGGGGCAGGAGCTCTGGGGCCAACGTCCTGACTTTC
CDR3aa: CASEWGGRSSGANVLTF

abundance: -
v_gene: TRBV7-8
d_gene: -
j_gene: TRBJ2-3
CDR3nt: TGTGCCAGCAGCTTACGGAATGCGGATACGCAGTATTTT
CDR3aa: CASSLRNADTQYF

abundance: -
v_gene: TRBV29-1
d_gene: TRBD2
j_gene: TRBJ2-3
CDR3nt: TGCAGCGTTGTGGCGGGAGGCACAGATACGCAGTATTTT
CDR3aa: CSVVAGGTDTQYF

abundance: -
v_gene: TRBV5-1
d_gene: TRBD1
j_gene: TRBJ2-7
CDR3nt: TGCGCCAGCAGCTTTGGCCAGAAGGACAGGGACTACGAGCAGTACTTC
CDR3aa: CASSFGQKDRDYEQYF

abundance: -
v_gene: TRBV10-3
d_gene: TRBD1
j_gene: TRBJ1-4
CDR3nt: TGTGCCATCAGCGCACAGGGGACCACTAATGAAAAACTGTTTTTT
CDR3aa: CAISAQGTTNEKLFF